The rows below give T cell receptor beta chains drawn from one sample of a study of cytomegalovirus exposure and HLA in healthy donors. Repertoires were generated with immunoSEQ multiplex PCR, while TCRdb's copy carries only in-frame clones and drops some. The sample comprises 100,000 to 150,000 clones, about 76% of which are singletons, and about 0.7% rests with the top ten. The sample consisted of PBMCs. These receptor sequences come from a man aged 18 to 29 in good health and CMV-seronegative. The conserved cysteine and the conserved F or W are not part of the CDR3 here.

v_gene: TRBV11-3
CDR3aa: ASSRDSDYNEQF

v_gene: TRBV4-3
CDR3aa: ASSLLISGTAYNEQF

v_gene: TRBV10-3
CDR3aa: AIFQGLGDTQY

v_gene: TRBV11-1
CDR3aa: ASARLGGQGNEQF

v_gene: TRBV7-9
CDR3aa: ASSLGVGSQPQH

v_gene: TRBV2
CDR3aa: ASSEAYGQETQY

v_gene: TRBV7-6
CDR3aa: ASSRRAKGQLHGEQY

v_gene: TRBV4-3
CDR3aa: ASSQAGTGNTEAF

v_gene: TRBV2
CDR3aa: ASKPQGPRGGEQY

v_gene: TRBV27
CDR3aa: ASSQSSGGASEQY